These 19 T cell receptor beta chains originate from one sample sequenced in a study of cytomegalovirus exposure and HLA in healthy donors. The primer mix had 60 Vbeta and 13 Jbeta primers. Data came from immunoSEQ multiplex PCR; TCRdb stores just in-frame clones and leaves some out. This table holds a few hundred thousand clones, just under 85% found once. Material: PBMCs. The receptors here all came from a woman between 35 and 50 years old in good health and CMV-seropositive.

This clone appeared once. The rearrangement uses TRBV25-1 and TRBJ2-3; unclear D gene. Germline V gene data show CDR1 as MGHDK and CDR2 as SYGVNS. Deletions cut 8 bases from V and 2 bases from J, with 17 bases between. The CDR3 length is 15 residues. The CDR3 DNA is TGTGCCAGCCAAAGCCCCTCCCCCTCCACAGATACGCAGTATTTT. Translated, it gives CASQSPSPSTDTQYF.

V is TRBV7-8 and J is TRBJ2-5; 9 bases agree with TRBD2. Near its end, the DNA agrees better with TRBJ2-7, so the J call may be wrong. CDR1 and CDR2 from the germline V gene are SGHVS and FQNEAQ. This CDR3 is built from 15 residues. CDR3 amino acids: CASSLGASGTYEQYF. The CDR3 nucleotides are TGTGCCAGCAGCTTAGGGGCTAGCGGGACCTACGAGCAGTACTTC.

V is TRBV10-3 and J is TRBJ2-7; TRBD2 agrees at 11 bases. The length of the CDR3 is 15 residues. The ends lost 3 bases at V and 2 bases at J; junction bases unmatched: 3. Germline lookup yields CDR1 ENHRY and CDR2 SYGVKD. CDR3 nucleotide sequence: TGTGCCATCAGTGACCATAGCGGGAGGGCCTACGAGCAGTACTTC. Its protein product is CAISDHSGRAYEQYF.

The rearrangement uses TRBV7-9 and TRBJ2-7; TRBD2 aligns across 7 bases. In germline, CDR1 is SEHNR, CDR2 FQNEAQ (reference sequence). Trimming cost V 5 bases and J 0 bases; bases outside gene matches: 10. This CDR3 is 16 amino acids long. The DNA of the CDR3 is TGTGCCAGCAGCCCAGCGGGGCCTTCAGGCTCCTACGAGCAGTACTTC. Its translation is CASSPAGPSGSYEQYF.

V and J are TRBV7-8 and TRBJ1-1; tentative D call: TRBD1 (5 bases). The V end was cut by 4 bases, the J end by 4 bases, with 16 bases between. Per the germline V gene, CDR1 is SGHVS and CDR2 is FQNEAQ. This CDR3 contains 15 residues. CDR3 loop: CASSSGRAFATEAFF. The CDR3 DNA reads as TGTGCCAGCAGCTCAGGCAGGGCGTTTGCCACTGAAGCTTTCTTT.

CDR3 region: CASVSVPVNTGELFF. Here the CDR3 DNA reads TGTGCCAGCGTCTCGGTTCCCGTAAACACCGGGGAGCTGTTTTTT. This chain connects TRBV28 to TRBJ2-2; D unresolved. The ends were cut back, 8 bases at V and 2 bases at J, with 15 bases in the middle. Per the germline V gene, CDR1 is MDHEN and CDR2 is SYDVKM. This CDR3 contains 15 residues. The full variable domain, rest sourced from reference TRBV28 and TRBJ2-2, is DVKVTQSSRYLVKRTGEKVFLECVQDMDHENMFWYRQDPGLGLRLIYFSYDVKMKEKGDIPEGYSVSREKKERFSLILESASTNQTSMYLCASVSVPVNTGELFFGEGSRLTVL.

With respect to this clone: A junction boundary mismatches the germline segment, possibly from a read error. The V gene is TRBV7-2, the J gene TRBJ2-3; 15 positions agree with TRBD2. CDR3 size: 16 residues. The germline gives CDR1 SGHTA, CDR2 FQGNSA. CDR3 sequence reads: CASTLGTSGRTGTQYF. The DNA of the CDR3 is TGTGCCAGCACCTTGGGGACTAGCGGGAGGACAGGTACGCAGTATTTT.

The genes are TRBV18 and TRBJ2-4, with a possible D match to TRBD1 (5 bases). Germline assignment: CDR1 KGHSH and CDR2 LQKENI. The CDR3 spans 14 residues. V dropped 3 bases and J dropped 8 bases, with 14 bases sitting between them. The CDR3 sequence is CASSPQGPLDIQYF. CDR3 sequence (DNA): TGTGCCAGCTCACCCCAGGGTCCCCTGGACATTCAGTACTTC.

For the CDR3, the DNA is TGTGCCAGCAGCTTGGCGGGACAGGGAAACGAGCAGTACTTC. Residues: CASSLAGQGNEQYF. This sequence joins TRBV5-4 and TRBJ2-7, with 9 bases identical to TRBD1. Trimming took 0 bases from V and 5 from J; bases not matched to a gene: 3. The CDR3 loop spans 14 amino acids. Per the germline V gene, CDR1 is SGHNT and CDR2 is YYREEE (reference sequence).

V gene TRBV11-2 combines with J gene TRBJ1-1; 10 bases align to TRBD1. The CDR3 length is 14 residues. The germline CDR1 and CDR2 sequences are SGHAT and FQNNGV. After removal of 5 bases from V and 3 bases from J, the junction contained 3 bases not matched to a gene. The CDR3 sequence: CASSPDRGYTEAFF. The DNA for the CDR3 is TGTGCCAGCAGCCCGGACAGGGGGTACACTGAAGCTTTCTTT.

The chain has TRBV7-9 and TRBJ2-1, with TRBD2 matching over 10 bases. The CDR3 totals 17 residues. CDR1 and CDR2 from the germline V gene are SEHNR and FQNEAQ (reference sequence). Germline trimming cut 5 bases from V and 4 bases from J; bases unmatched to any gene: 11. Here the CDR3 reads CASSPTGGAGGYNEQFF. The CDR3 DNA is TGTGCCAGCAGCCCCACGGGTGGAGCGGGAGGGTACAATGAGCAGTTCTTC.

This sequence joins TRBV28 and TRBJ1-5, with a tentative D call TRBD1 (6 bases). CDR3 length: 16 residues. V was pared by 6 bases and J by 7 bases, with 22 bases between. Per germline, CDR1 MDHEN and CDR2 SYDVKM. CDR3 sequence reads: CASSLPTTGHGQPQHF. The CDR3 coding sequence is TGTGCCAGCAGCCTCCCAACCACAGGGCACGGGCAGCCCCAGCATTTT.

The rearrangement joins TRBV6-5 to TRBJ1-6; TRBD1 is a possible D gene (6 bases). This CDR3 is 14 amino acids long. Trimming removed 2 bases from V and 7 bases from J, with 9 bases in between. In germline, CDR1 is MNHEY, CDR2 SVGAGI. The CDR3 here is CASSYQGPNSPLHF. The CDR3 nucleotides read TGTGCCAGCAGTTACCAGGGGCCCAATTCACCCCTCCACTTT.

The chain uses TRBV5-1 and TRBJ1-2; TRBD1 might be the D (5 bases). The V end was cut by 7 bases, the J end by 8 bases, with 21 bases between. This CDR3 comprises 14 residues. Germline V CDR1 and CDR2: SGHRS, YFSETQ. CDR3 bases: TGCGCCAGCCGCTCGGGGGAAGCCCCATCCGGCTACACCTTC. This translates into CASRSGEAPSGYTF. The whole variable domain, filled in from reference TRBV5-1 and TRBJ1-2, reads KAGVTQTPRYLIKTRGQQVTLSCSPISGHRSVSWYQQTPGQGLQFLFEYFSETQRNKGNFPGRFSGRQFSNSRSEMNVSTLELGDSALYLCASRSGEAPSGYTFGSGTRLTVV.

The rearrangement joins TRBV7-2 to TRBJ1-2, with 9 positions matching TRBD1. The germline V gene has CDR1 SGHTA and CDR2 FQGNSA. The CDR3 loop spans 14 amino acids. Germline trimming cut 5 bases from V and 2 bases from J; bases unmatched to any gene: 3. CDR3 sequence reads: CASSSTGGNYGYTF. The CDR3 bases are TGTGCCAGCAGCAGCACAGGGGGCAACTATGGCTACACCTTC.

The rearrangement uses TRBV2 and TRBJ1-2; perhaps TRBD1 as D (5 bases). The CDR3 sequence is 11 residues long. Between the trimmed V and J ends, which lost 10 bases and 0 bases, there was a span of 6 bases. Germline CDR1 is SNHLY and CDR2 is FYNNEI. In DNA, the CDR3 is TGTGCCACGACAGCTAACTATGGCTACACCTTC. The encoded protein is CATTANYGYTF.

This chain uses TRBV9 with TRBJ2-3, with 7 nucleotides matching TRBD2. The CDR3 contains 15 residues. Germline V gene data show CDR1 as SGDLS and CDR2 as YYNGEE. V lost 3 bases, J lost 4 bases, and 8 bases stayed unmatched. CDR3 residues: CASSASGIRADTQYF. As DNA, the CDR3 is TGTGCCAGCAGCGCCAGCGGGATTCGGGCAGATACGCAGTATTTT.

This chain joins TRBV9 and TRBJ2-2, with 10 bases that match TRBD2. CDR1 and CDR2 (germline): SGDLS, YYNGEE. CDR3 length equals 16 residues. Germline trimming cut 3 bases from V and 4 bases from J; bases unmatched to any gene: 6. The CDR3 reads CASSGPLAGVTGELFF. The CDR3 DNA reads TGTGCCAGCAGCGGTCCTCTAGCGGGAGTCACCGGGGAGCTGTTTTTT.

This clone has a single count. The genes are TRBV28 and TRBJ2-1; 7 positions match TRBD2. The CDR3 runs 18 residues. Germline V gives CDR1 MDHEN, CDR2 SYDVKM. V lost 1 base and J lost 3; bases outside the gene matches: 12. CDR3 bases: TGTGCCAGCAGTTTATACCCCTTGACTAGCCCCGGCTACAATGAGCAGTTCTTC. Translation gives CASSLYPLTSPGYNEQFF.